This TCR beta chain derives from a study of control samples from healthy donors and cancer patients. As to this clone: The junction shows a germline mismatch at one end, possibly a read error.

CDR1 is MNHNS and CDR2 is SASEGT in the germline V gene. The length of the CDR3 is 15 residues. Sequencing was performed with immunoSEQ multiplex PCR; in TCRdb, only in-frame clones are kept and a portion is missing. The sample records some 130,000 clones, around 90% being singletons. This chain links TRBV6-1 with TRBJ2-1; D is possibly TRBD1 (6 bases). The sample comprised blood. This clonotype was sampled from a man in his late teens or twenties in good health. The CDR3 nucleotides read TGTGCCAGCAGCGAAGGGACGGGGACATCATTCGAGCAGTTCTTC. It encodes CASSEGTGTSFEQFF.